The rows below give T cell receptor beta chains drawn from one sample of a study of T-cell reconstitution after alpha-beta-depleted transplantation in children. MiXCR was run by TCRdb on the PCR reads, yielding one entry per CDR3 protein. There are some 390,000 distinct CDR3 sequences in the sample; just over 20% occur only once, and over 3.5% lies in the top ten. This material consisted of PBMCs from the stem cell graft donor, taken from the stem cell graft. Every receptor here comes from a human donor who donated a stem cell graft to a child with acute myeloid leukemia. The CDR3 runs from the conserved cysteine through the conserved F or W. The D gene is left open where the match is weak. Where a row states a size, it is once, few, many or the class of an expanded clone; other rows omit it.

D: NA
size: NA
J: TRBJ2-3
V: TRBV24-1
CDR3: CATSDPRQTSTDTQYF
DNA: TGTGCCACCAGTGATCCCCGGCAGACAAGCACAGATACGCAGTATTTT

D: NA
size: few
J: TRBJ2-7
V: TRBV15
CDR3: CATSRDVQGDNEQYF
DNA: TGTGCCACCAGCAGAGATGTCCAGGGAGACAACGAGCAGTACTTC

D: NA
size: NA
J: TRBJ2-7
V: TRBV7-9
CDR3: CASSLNPGPVSYEQYF
DNA: TGTGCCAGCAGCTTAAATCCCGGACCGGTATCCTACGAGCAGTACTTC

D: NA
size: many
J: TRBJ2-7
V: TRBV25-1
CDR3: CASSAGGHREQYF
DNA: TGTGCCAGCAGTGCTGGGGGGCATCGCGAGCAGTACTTC

D: TRBD2
size: few
J: TRBJ2-7
V: TRBV5-1
CDR3: CASSPIAGSSGNHEQYF
DNA: TGCGCCAGCAGCCCCATCGCTGGGTCTAGCGGGAATCACGAGCAGTACTTC

D: TRBD1
size: NA
J: TRBJ2-5
V: TRBV24-1
CDR3: CATSEGQGVLEETQYF
DNA: TGTGCCACCAGTGAGGGCCAGGGGGTTTTGGAAGAGACCCAGTACTTC

D: NA
size: NA
J: TRBJ1-5
V: TRBV4-1
CDR3: CASSQELVNQPQHF
DNA: TGCGCCAGCAGCCAAGAGTTGGTCAATCAGCCCCAGCATTTT

D: NA
size: NA
J: TRBJ2-5
V: TRBV3-1
CDR3: CASSQVGGARETQYF
DNA: TGTGCCAGCAGCCAAGTGGGGGGGGCACGGGAGACCCAGTACTTC

D: TRBD1
size: NA
J: TRBJ2-7
V: TRBV6-1
CDR3: CASSVGTDYEQYF
DNA: TGTGCCAGCAGTGTGGGGACAGACTACGAGCAGTACTTC

D: TRBD1
size: NA
J: TRBJ2-3
V: TRBV20-1
CDR3: CSARATDRGLTDTQYF
DNA: TGCAGTGCTAGAGCAACCGACAGGGGGCTGACAGATACGCAGTATTTT

D: TRBD2
size: few
J: TRBJ2-3
V: TRBV12-3/TRBV12-4
CDR3: CASSSRLAGGTDTQYF
DNA: TGTGCCAGCAGTTCCCGACTAGCGGGAGGCACAGATACGCAGTATTTT

D: NA
size: NA
J: TRBJ2-1
V: TRBV7-9
CDR3: CASSFPTTYNEQFF
DNA: TGTGCCAGCAGCTTCCCGACGACATACAATGAGCAGTTCTTC

D: NA
size: many
J: TRBJ2-3
V: TRBV15
CDR3: CATELIGAKDTQYF
DNA: TGTGCCACCGAGCTAATAGGAGCGAAAGATACGCAGTATTTT

D: NA
size: NA
J: TRBJ2-1
V: TRBV28
CDR3: CASSMHEQFF
DNA: TGTGCCAGCAGTATGCATGAGCAGTTCTTC

D: TRBD2
size: NA
J: TRBJ2-1
V: TRBV11-2
CDR3: CASSPQAGEAANEQFF
DNA: TGTGCCAGCAGCCCTCAGGCGGGGGAAGCGGCCAATGAGCAGTTCTTC

D: NA
size: few
J: TRBJ2-7
V: TRBV20-1
CDR3: CSVGPTDYEQYF
DNA: TGCAGTGTGGGCCCGACAGACTACGAGCAGTACTTC

D: TRBD1
size: few
J: TRBJ2-5
V: TRBV29-1
CDR3: CSVAATGWGRETQYF
DNA: TGCAGCGTCGCCGCGACAGGGTGGGGTAGGGAGACCCAGTACTTC

D: TRBD2
size: few
J: TRBJ2-1
V: TRBV24-1
CDR3: CATSGPGLAGGNEQFF
DNA: TGTGCCACCAGTGGGCCGGGACTAGCGGGAGGGAATGAGCAGTTCTTC

D: NA
size: few
J: TRBJ2-7
V: TRBV27
CDR3: CASSLSLASYEQYF
DNA: TGTGCCAGCAGTTTATCCCTCGCCTCCTACGAGCAGTACTTC

D: TRBD1
size: few
J: TRBJ1-1
V: TRBV5-1
CDR3: CASSWTGSNTEAFF
DNA: TGCGCCAGCAGCTGGACAGGCTCGAACACTGAAGCTTTCTTT

D: NA
size: NA
J: TRBJ2-2
V: TRBV12-3/TRBV12-4
CDR3: CASSLNRVNTGELFF
DNA: TGTGCCAGCAGTTTAAACAGAGTAAACACCGGGGAGCTGTTTTTT

D: TRBD1
size: few
J: TRBJ1-5
V: TRBV18
CDR3: CASSSQGARQPQHF
DNA: TGTGCCAGCTCATCACAGGGGGCTCGACAGCCCCAGCATTTT